The next 10 T cell receptor beta chains were all read from a single sample in a study of cytomegalovirus exposure and HLA in healthy donors. Using immunoSEQ multiplex PCR, the repertoire was profiled, and TCRdb retains in-frame clones only, with some absent. The sample lists about 280,000 clones; just over 85% were seen once. Input material: PBMCs. These receptors were obtained from a woman between 18 and 29 years old in good health and CMV-seronegative.

The V call is TRBV19, the J call TRBJ1-5; 7 bases fit TRBD1. Germline trimming cut 4 bases from V and 2 bases from J; bases unmatched to any gene: 2. CDR1 is LNHDA and CDR2 is SQIVND in the germline V gene (reference sequence). The CDR3 is 14 residues long. CDR3 residues: CASSTTGGNQPQHF. In DNA, the CDR3 is TGTGCCAGTAGTACAACAGGGGGCAATCAGCCCCAGCATTTT.

The chain combines TRBV28 with TRBJ2-7; D call uncertain. V gave up 0 bases and J gave up 0 bases, with 6 bases separating them. The germline CDR1 and CDR2 sequences are MDHEN and SYDVKM. This CDR3 has 14 amino acids. CDR3 sequence: CASSLWQASYEQYF. DNA of the CDR3: TGTGCCAGCAGTTTATGGCAGGCCTCCTACGAGCAGTACTTC.

The rearrangement links TRBV9 to TRBJ2-3; D is possibly TRBD2 (6 bases). Germline values: CDR1 SGDLS, CDR2 YYNGEE. The CDR3 runs 15 residues. Trimming took off 4 bases at V and 4 bases at J, with 16 bases between the two ends. CDR3 DNA: TGTGCCAGCAGCAGCCGACTAGTGGGCGCAGATACGCAGTATTTT. This gives the protein CASSSRLVGADTQYF. Using reference TRBV9 and TRBJ2-3 for the parts outside the CDR3, the full variable domain is DSGVTQTPKHLITATGQRVTLRCSPRSGDLSVYWYQQSLDQGLQFLIQYYNGEERAKGNILERFSAQQFPDLHSELNLSSLELGDSALYFCASSSRLVGADTQYFGPGTRLTVL.

This rearrangement joins TRBV5-4 to TRBJ2-7; TRBD2 matches 8 bases. Germline CDR1 reads SGHNT; CDR2 reads YYREEE (reference sequence). The CDR3 totals 14 residues. With V trimmed by 0 bases and J by 4 bases, 3 bases remained unmatched. CDR3 in amino acids: CASSLEGLVYEQYF. Here the CDR3 DNA reads TGTGCCAGCAGCTTGGAGGGACTAGTATACGAGCAGTACTTC.

In DNA, the CDR3 is TGTGCCAGCAGTCCCCAGACAGGGGGCTTGGTGGATTTCCAGTACTTC. Translated, it gives CASSPQTGGLVDFQYF. The rearrangement joins TRBV28 to TRBJ2-5; 10 bases match TRBD1. Germline V CDR1 and CDR2: MDHEN, SYDVKM. The CDR3 contains 16 residues. Unmatched junction bases numbered 16, after V lost 5 bases and J lost 10 bases. The full variable domain, rest sourced from reference TRBV28 and TRBJ2-5, is DVKVTQSSRYLVKRTGEKVFLECVQDMDHENMFWYRQDPGLGLRLIYFSYDVKMKEKGDIPEGYSVSREKKERFSLILESASTNQTSMYLCASSPQTGGLVDFQYFGPGTRLLVL.

As DNA, the CDR3 is TGTGCCAGCAGCGCAGGCCGGTCGAACACCGGGGAGCTGTTTTTT. Protein sequence: CASSAGRSNTGELFF. V usage is TRBV7-9 and J usage is TRBJ2-2; D remains ambiguous. Germline-derived CDR1 and CDR2 are SEHNR and FQNEAQ (reference sequence). The V end was cut by 5 bases, the J end by 0 bases, with 10 bases between. The CDR3 has 15 amino acids.

This clone was found once. The rearrangement joins TRBV5-4 to TRBJ1-2, with 7 bases identical to TRBD1. From germline, CDR1 is SGHNT and CDR2 YYREEE (reference sequence). V was clipped by 4 bases and J by 9 bases; unmatched bases: 9. The CDR3 loop spans 13 amino acids. CDR3 sequence (DNA): TGTGCCAGCAGCCCTCAACAGGGGACAAGCTACACCTTC. It translates to CASSPQQGTSYTF.

In DNA, the CDR3 is TGTGCCAGCAGTTTTCTCCATCAGCCCCAGCATTTT. Protein: CASSFLHQPQHF. This chain uses TRBV27 with TRBJ1-5; no clear D gene. The CDR3 covers 12 residues. Trimming pared 3 bases from V and 5 bases from J, leaving 5 bases between. Germline values: CDR1 MNHEY, CDR2 SMNVEV (reference sequence).

This rearrangement joins TRBV4-3 to TRBJ2-7; 9 bases agree with TRBD1. V trimming: 2 bases; J trimming: 3 bases; junction bases outside the gene matches: 5. This CDR3 spans 15 amino acids. Germline V gene sequence: CDR1 LGHNA, CDR2 YSLEER. CDR3 nucleotide sequence: TGCGCCAGCAGCCAAAAGGGACAGGGCAACTACGAGCAGTACTTC. The encoded protein is CASSQKGQGNYEQYF.

This clone was observed many times. The chain has TRBV6-5 and TRBJ1-1, with 7 bases aligning to TRBD1. V lost 0 bases, J lost 4 bases, and 5 bases stayed unmatched. The CDR3 covers 15 residues. CDR1 MNHEY and CDR2 SVGAGI come from the germline V gene. DNA of the CDR3: TGTGCCAGCAGTTACTCGGGCAGGGGGGTCACTGAAGCTTTCTTT. This codes for CASSYSGRGVTEAFF.